This T cell receptor (beta chain) was recovered during a study of T cells in Graves' hyperthyroidism and ophthalmopathy. Study-wide results and caveats: Stable hyperthyroidism was separated from ophthalmopathy by a model based on 13 V-J features. Model output signaled ophthalmopathy a median approximately 6 months ahead of onset.

Trimming removed 0 bases from V and 5 bases from J; junction bases left unmatched: 2. The CDR3 sequence is 15 residues long. The germline CDR1 and CDR2 sequences are SGHRS and YFSETQ. From RNA transcripts, TCR beta CDR3 regions were amplified. Researchers ran a first-round RT-PCR on the TCR CDR3 using the HTBI primer set. TCRdb reprocessed the multiplex PCR reads via MiXCR and lists one record per CDR3 protein. The profile shows about 480,000 distinct CDR3 sequences, 13% to 15% of them singletons. If no ophthalmopathy progression occurred within 18 months, Graves' hyperthyroidism was stable. This clonotype was recorded a few times. Antigen: not known. Possible read error: a much larger clone is one base away.

The receptor was derived from a woman between 18 and 29 years old with Graves' hyperthyroidism. Source material: blood. The V gene is TRBV5-1, the J gene TRBJ1-5; the match to TRBD1 covers 10 bases. The CDR3 region has the DNA TGCGCCAGCAGCTTGGAGGGACAGGGGTATCAGCCCCAGCATTTT. Its protein product is CASSLEGQGYQPQHF. Full variable domain (remainder filled in from reference TRBV5-1 and TRBJ1-5): KAGVTQTPRYLIKTRGQQVTLSCSPISGHRSVSWYQQTPGQGLQFLFEYFSETQRNKGNFPGRFSGRQFSNSRSEMNVSTLELGDSALYLCASSLEGQGYQPQHFGDGTRLSIL.